Listed below are T cell receptor beta chains from one sample, sequenced in a study of early T cells in non-severe SARS-CoV-2 infection. TCRdb reanalysed the 5' RACE reads using MiXCR and keeps one entry per CDR3 protein. The sample lists some 57,000 distinct CDR3 sequences; more than 9.5% were seen once. Sequencing input: whole blood. The receptors derive from an adult who was a healthcare worker with PCR-confirmed SARS-CoV-2 infection or an uninfected control (not recorded which). Both conserved end residues are part of each CDR3. The D gene is left open where the match is weak. Clone size is shown for a subset of rows, as once, few, many or a class of expanded clone.

few TRBJ2-3 TRBD2 TRBV4-1 17 CASSQEVGAGGWDTQYF TGCGCCAGCAGCCAGGAGGTGGGAGCGGGGGGTTGGGATACGCAGTATTTT
. TRBJ1-5 . TRBV19 10 CASNDRPQHF TGTGCCAGTAACGATCGGCCCCAGCATTTT
medium-sized TRBJ2-2 . TRBV5-1 15 CASSLEGERAGELFF TGCGCCAGCAGCTTGGAAGGTGAACGCGCCGGGGAGCTGTTTTTT
. TRBJ2-7 . TRBV29-1 11 CSVGQTYEQYF TGCAGCGTTGGGCAGACCTACGAGCAGTACTTC
many TRBJ2-1 TRBD2 TRBV6-1 14 CASRGLAVYNEQFF TGTGCCAGCAGAGGACTAGCGGTCTACAATGAGCAGTTCTTC
. TRBJ2-1 TRBD2 TRBV11-2 16 CASSPWKAGGYNEQFF TGTGCCAGCAGCCCCTGGAAAGCGGGAGGGTACAATGAGCAGTTCTTC
. TRBJ2-5 . TRBV29-1 10 CSVVAETQYF TGCAGCGTTGTTGCTGAGACCCAGTACTTC
many TRBJ2-7 TRBD1 TRBV29-1 13 CSVRDRGGYEQYF TGCAGCGTAAGGGACAGGGGAGGGTACGAGCAGTACTTC
. TRBJ2-7 TRBD1 TRBV29-1 13 CSAIGDRGTKQYF TGCAGCGCCATTGGGGACAGGGGTACAAAGCAGTACTTC
many TRBJ1-1 . TRBV30 13 CAWKEFLNTEAFF TGTGCCTGGAAGGAATTTTTGAACACTGAAGCTTTCTTT
. TRBJ2-1 TRBD2 TRBV6-5 16 CASSNRLAGGYNEQFF TGTGCCAGCAGTAACAGACTAGCGGGAGGTTACAATGAGCAGTTCTTC
few TRBJ1-5 TRBD1 TRBV19 14 CASSIRGRDQPQHF TGTGCCAGTAGTATTAGGGGGCGCGATCAGCCCCAGCATTTT
many TRBJ2-7 . TRBV27 13 CASSLGLFYEQYF TGTGCCAGCAGTTTGGGACTTTTCTACGAGCAGTACTTC
. TRBJ1-3 . TRBV14 15 CASSQDLGAGNTIYF TGTGCCAGCAGCCAAGATCTGGGAGCTGGAAACACCATATATTTT
. TRBJ2-7 . TRBV6-2/TRBV6-3 12 CASSYRVYEQYF TGTGCCAGCAGTTACAGGGTCTACGAGCAGTACTTC
few TRBJ2-1 TRBD2 TRBV4-2 12 CASSQSGSEQFF TGTGCCAGCAGCCAGAGCGGGAGTGAGCAGTTCTTC
few TRBJ2-5 . TRBV20-1 12 CSAGLFEETQYF TGCAGTGCGGGATTGTTCGAGGAGACCCAGTACTTC
. TRBJ2-3 . TRBV12-3/TRBV12-4 14 CASSFSGTEDTQYF TGTGCCAGCAGTTTTAGCGGGACAGAGGATACGCAGTATTTT
. TRBJ2-1 TRBD1 TRBV7-6 14 CASSLATGVNEQFF TGTGCCAGCAGCTTAGCAACAGGGGTCAATGAGCAGTTCTTC
many TRBJ1-3 . TRBV5-6 16 CASSLYGSPTGNTIYF TGTGCCAGCAGCTTGTATGGCAGCCCAACTGGAAACACCATATATTTT
. TRBJ2-7 . TRBV7-9 12 CASSLAGDEQYF TGTGCCAGCAGCTTAGCGGGGGACGAGCAGTACTTC
. TRBJ2-2 TRBD2 TRBV7-6 14 CASGLDPNTGELFF TGTGCCAGCGGACTAGACCCGAACACCGGGGAGCTGTTTTTT
few TRBJ2-1 TRBD2 TRBV14 14 CASSLGTSGRNPVF TGTGCCAGCAGCCTAGGGACTAGCGGGAGGAACCCGGTCTTC
few TRBJ1-4 . TRBV4-1 15 CASSQDRILNEKLFF TGCGCCAGCAGCCAAGATCGGATCTTAAATGAAAAACTGTTTTTT
. TRBJ2-1 TRBD2 TRBV7-8 18 CASSFGLAGGSSYNEQFF TGTGCCAGCAGCTTTGGACTAGCGGGGGGTAGCTCCTACAATGAGCAGTTCTTC
. TRBJ2-1 . TRBV11-3 11 CASSTDFRQFF TGTGCCAGCAGTACGGACTTCCGGCAGTTCTTC
. TRBJ1-5 . TRBV7-8 12 CASSLEVGAQHF TGTGCCAGCAGCTTAGAAGTAGGGGCCCAGCATTTT
many TRBJ2-7 . TRBV20-1 11 CSAGASYEQYF TGCAGTGCTGGGGCTTCCTACGAGCAGTACTTC
many TRBJ1-2 TRBD1 TRBV7-2 14 CASSFQQGARGYTF TGTGCCAGCAGCTTTCAACAGGGGGCTCGTGGCTACACCTTC
. TRBJ2-7 . TRBV10-3 12 CAISEGTYEQYF TGTGCCATCAGTGAAGGGACCTACGAGCAGTACTTC
. TRBJ2-7 . TRBV18 17 CASSESSGVGLYYEQYF TGTGCCAGCTCCGAGTCCTCCGGCGTCGGTCTTTACTACGAGCAGTACTTC
few TRBJ2-7 TRBD2 TRBV20-1 14 CSAAGGLRVGEQYF TGCAGTGCCGCGGGGGGACTGAGGGTCGGCGAGCAGTACTTC
many TRBJ2-1 . TRBV11-3 14 CASSSGTPGNEQFF TGTGCCAGCAGCTCCGGGACCCCTGGGAATGAGCAGTTCTTC
. TRBJ2-1 TRBD2 TRBV12-3/TRBV12-4 14 CAMGEGTSYNEQFF TGTGCCATGGGGGAGGGGACTAGCTACAATGAGCAGTTCTTC
few TRBJ1-5 TRBD1 TRBV19 13 CASTGQSNQPQHF TGTGCCAGTACGGGACAGAGCAATCAGCCCCAGCATTTT
many TRBJ1-1 . TRBV11-2 14 CASSLEGMNTEAFF TGTGCCAGCAGCTTAGAGGGTATGAACACTGAAGCTTTCTTT
few TRBJ2-2 TRBD1 TRBV29-1 15 CSATGGYANTGELFF TGCAGTGCTACAGGGGGCTACGCGAACACCGGGGAGCTGTTTTTT
once TRBJ2-4 . TRBV5-5 19 CASSFIVRGMGSAKNIQYF TGTGCCAGCAGCTTTATCGTCAGGGGAATGGGGAGTGCCAAAAACATTCAGTACTTC
many TRBJ2-1 . TRBV7-9 11 CASSLANEQFF TGCGCCAGCAGCTTGGCCAATGAGCAGTTCTTC
many TRBJ1-1 TRBD1 TRBV12-3/TRBV12-4 18 CASSLMGQGIVLRTEAFF TGTGCCAGCAGTCTCATGGGACAGGGGATTGTATTGAGGACTGAAGCTTTCTTT
few TRBJ2-7 . TRBV10-3 13 CAISEAGNYEQYF TGTGCCATCAGTGAGGCAGGGAACTACGAGCAGTACTTC
many TRBJ2-2 TRBD2 TRBV7-6 16 CASSKTSGVNTGELFF TGTGCCAGCAGCAAGACTAGCGGGGTGAACACCGGGGAGCTGTTTTTT
many TRBJ1-1 . TRBV6-6 14 CASSTDTSLPEAFF TGTGCCAGCAGTACCGACACCTCCCTTCCTGAAGCTTTCTTT
. TRBJ2-7 TRBD2 TRBV6-5 15 CASSSLAGGPHEQYF TGTGCCAGCAGTTCATTAGCGGGGGGGCCTCACGAGCAGTACTTC